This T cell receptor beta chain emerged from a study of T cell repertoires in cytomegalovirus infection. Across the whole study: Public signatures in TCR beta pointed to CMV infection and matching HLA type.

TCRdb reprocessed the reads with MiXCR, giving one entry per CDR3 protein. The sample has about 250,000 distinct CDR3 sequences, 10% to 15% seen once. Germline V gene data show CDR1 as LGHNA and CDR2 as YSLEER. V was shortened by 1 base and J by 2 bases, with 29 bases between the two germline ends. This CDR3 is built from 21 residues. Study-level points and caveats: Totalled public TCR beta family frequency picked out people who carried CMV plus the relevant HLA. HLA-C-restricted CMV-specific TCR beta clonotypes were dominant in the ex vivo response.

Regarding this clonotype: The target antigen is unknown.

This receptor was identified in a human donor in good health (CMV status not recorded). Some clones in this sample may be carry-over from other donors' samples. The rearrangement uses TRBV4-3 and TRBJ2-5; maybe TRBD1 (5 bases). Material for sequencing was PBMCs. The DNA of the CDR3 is TGCGCCAGCAGCCAAGGAAGGGTCTGTGAGTCTTCTAGGGGTTGGCAAGAGACCCAGTACTTC. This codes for CASSQGRVCESSRGWQETQYF.